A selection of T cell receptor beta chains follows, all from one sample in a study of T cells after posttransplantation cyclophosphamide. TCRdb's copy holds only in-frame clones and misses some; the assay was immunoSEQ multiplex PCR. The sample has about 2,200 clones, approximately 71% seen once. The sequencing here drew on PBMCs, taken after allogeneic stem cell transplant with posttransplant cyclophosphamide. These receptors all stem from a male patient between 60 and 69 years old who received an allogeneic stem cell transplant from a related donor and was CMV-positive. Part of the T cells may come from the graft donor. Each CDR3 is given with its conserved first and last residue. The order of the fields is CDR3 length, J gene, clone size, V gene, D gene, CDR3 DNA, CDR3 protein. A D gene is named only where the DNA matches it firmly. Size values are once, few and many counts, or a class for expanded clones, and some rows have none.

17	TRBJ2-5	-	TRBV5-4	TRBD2	TGTGCCAGCAGCTCGGGACTAGCGGGGGACGCACGGGAGACCCAGTACTTC	CASSSGLAGDARETQYF
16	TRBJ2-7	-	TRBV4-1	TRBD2	TGCGCCAGCAGCCGAGCCGGACTAGTCCCAAACTACGAGCAGTACTTC	CASSRAGLVPNYEQYF
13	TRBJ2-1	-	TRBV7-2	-	TGTGCCAGCAGCCGACTTTTCTACAATGAGCAGTTCTTC	CASSRLFYNEQFF
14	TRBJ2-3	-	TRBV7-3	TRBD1	TGTGCCAGCTCCATAACAGGGGGGTGGGATACGCAGTATTTT	CASSITGGWDTQYF
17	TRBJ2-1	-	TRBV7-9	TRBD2	TGTGCCAGCAGCCGCGCACTCACTAGCGGGAGTCACAATGAGCAGTTCTTC	CASSRALTSGSHNEQFF
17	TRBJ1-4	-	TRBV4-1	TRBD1	TGCGCCAGCAGAATTATATGGTCCCGGGACAGGGGTGAAAAACTGTTTTTT	CASRIIWSRDRGEKLFF
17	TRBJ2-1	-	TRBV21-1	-	TGTGCCAGCAGCAAATCTGACGCAGGGGCACACTACAATGAGCAGTTCTTC	CASSKSDAGAHYNEQFF
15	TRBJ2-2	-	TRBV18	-	TGTGCCAGCTCACCAGGACAGCGTAACACCGGGGAGCTGTTTTTT	CASSPGQRNTGELFF
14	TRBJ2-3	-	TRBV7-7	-	TGTGCTAGCAGCTTGGGAGGTTCCGGGGGTACGCAGTATTTT	CASSLGGSGGTQYF
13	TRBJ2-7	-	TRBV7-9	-	TGTGCCAGCAGCTTTGCGGACTCCTACGAGCAGTACTTC	CASSFADSYEQYF
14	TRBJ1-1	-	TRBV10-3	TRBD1	TGTGCCATCAGCGACAGGGGGCGGGACACTGAAGCTTTCTTT	CAISDRGRDTEAFF
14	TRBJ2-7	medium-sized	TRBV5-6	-	TGTGCCAGCAGCTTGGGAGGCGATTTCTACGAGCAGTACTTC	CASSLGGDFYEQYF
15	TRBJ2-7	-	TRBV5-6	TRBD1	TGTGCCAGCAGCGAACCCAGGGGGCTAGGCTACGAGCAGTACTTC	CASSEPRGLGYEQYF
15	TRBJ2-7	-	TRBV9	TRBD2	TGTGCCAGCAGCGTATTAAGCGGGGGGCTGAGCGAGCAGTACTTC	CASSVLSGGLSEQYF
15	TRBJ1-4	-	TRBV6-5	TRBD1	TGTGCCAGCAGTTACTCGGGGACAGGGACCGAAAAACTGTTTTTT	CASSYSGTGTEKLFF
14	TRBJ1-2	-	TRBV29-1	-	TGCAGCGTTGATCGTGGGGGCGCTAACTATGGCTACACCTTC	CSVDRGGANYGYTF